This T cell receptor beta chain derives from a study of blood T cells in healthy people across ages. Using a J-beta primer mix together with a sample-barcoded 5' primer, a second PCR was run for 7 to 11 cycles. TCRdb analysed the 5' RACE reads with MiXCR anew, one entry per CDR3 protein. The sample comprises about 930,000 distinct CDR3 sequences, roughly 28% of which are singletons, and roughly a tenth rests with the top ten. Total RNA extracted from each sample amounted to at least 6 micrograms. This clonotype was picked up a small number of times. The data were also submitted as part of a second study, on T cells of mothers and their children.

The origin of this receptor is a woman aged 40 to 50 in good health. Material for sequencing was blood.

The CDR3 nucleotides read TGTGCCAGCACTCCCCGGGACAGGGGGGGATATCAGCCCCAGCATTTT. It is translated as CASTPRDRGGYQPQHF. The genes are TRBV27 and TRBJ1-5, with 11 positions matching TRBD1. In germline, CDR1 is MNHEY, CDR2 SMNVEV (reference sequence). CDR3 length equals 16 residues. Germline trimming cut 7 bases from V and 5 bases from J; bases unmatched to any gene: 10.